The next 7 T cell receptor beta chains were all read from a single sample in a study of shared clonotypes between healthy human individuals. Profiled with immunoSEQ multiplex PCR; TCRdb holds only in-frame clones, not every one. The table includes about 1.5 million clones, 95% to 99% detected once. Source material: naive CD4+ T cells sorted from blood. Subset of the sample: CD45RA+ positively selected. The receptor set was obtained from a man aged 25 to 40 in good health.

CDR3: CASSPRLAGSYNEQFF. The CDR3 DNA follows: TGTGCCAGCTCACCTAGACTAGCGGGCTCCTACAATGAGCAGTTCTTC. The rearrangement links TRBV18 to TRBJ2-1; 10 bases are a match to TRBD2. Per germline, CDR1 KGHSH and CDR2 LQKENI. CDR3 length equals 16 residues. V lost 3 bases and J lost 0; bases outside the gene matches: 2.

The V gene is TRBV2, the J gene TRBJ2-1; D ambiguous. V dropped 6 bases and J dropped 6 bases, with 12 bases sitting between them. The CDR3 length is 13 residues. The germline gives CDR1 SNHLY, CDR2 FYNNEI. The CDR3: CASRLEMANEQFF. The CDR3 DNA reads TGTGCCAGCAGACTGGAAATGGCCAATGAGCAGTTCTTC.

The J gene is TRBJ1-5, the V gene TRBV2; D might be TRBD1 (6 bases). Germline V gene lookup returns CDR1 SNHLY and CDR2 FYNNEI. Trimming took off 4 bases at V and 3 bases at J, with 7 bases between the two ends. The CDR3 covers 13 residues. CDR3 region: CASSGQANQPQHF. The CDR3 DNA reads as TGTGCCAGCAGTGGACAGGCCAATCAGCCCCAGCATTTT.

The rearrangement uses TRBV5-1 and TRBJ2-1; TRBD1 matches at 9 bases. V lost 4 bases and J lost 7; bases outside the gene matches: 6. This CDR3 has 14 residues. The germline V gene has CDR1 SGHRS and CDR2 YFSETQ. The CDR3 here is CASSKGQGWNEQFF. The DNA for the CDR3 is TGCGCCAGCAGCAAGGGACAGGGCTGGAATGAGCAGTTCTTC.

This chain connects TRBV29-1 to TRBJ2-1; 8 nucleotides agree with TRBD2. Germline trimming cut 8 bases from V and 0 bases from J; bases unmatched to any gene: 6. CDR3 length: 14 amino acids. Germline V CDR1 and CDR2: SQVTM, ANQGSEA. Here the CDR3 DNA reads TGCAGCATTCATACTAGCGGCTCCTACAATGAGCAGTTCTTC. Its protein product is CSIHTSGSYNEQFF.

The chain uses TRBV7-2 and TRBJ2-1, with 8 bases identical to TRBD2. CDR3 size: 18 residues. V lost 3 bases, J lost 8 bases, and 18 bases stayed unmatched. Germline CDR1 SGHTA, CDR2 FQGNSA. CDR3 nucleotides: TGTGCCAGCAGCTTTCATCGGGGTCGAGCGGGAGTTAACCATGAGCAGTTCTTC. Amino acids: CASSFHRGRAGVNHEQFF.

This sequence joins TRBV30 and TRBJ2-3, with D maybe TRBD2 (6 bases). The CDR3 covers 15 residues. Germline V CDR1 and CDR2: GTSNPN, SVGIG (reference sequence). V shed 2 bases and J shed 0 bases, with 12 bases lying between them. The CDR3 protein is CAWSRVAVSTDTQYF. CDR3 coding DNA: TGTGCCTGGAGTCGGGTAGCGGTGAGCACAGATACGCAGTATTTT.